A single sample is the source of the 6 T cell receptor beta chains below, sequenced in a study of radiation and T cells in renal cell carcinoma. The table came from immunoSEQ multiplex PCR; TCRdb's copy has only in-frame clones and leaves some out. The sample records about 78,000 clones, nearly 90% being singletons. The time point: blood 4 weeks post-SBRT, at nephrectomy. Treatment specified: 15 Gy SBRT to primary tumor, nephrectomy 4 weeks later. The sequenced sample was blood, obtained from a patient whose treatment included radiotherapy and nephrectomy. These receptors were obtained from a woman aged 70-85 years with renal cell carcinoma.

The V and J genes are TRBV7-8 and TRBJ1-6; D is unclear. Trimming removed 6 bases at V and 9 bases at J, with 21 bases between. The V gene's germline CDR1 is SGHVS and CDR2 FQNEAQ. The CDR3 runs to 16 residues. CDR3 in amino acids: CASRDIGSRASSPLHF. DNA for the CDR3: TGTGCCAGCAGAGATATTGGGTCACGCGCGAGTTCACCCCTCCACTTT.

This chain connects TRBV11-3 to TRBJ1-1, with 10 bases fitting TRBD1. With 0 bases clipped from V and 4 bases from J, the junction kept 2 bases outside the gene matches. The germline V gene encodes CDR1 SGHNT and CDR2 YENEEA. CDR3 length equals 15 residues. In DNA, the CDR3 is TGTGCCAGCAGCTTAGATCGGACAGGGGGCACTGAAGCTTTCTTT. Translation gives CASSLDRTGGTEAFF. Full variable domain (remainder filled in from reference TRBV11-3 and TRBJ1-1): EAGVVQSPRYKIIEKKQPVAFWCNPISGHNTLYWYLQNLGQGPELLIRYENEEAVDDSQLPKDRFSAERLKGVDSTLKIQPAELGDSAVYLCASSLDRTGGTEAFFGQGTRLTVV.

This clone appeared a single time. The rearrangement uses TRBV4-2 and TRBJ2-1; 9 bases align to TRBD2. Germline V gene data show CDR1 as LGHNA and CDR2 as YNFKEQ. The junction had 2 bases not matched to a gene; V was cut back by 2 bases and J by 0 bases. The length of the CDR3 is 16 residues. The CDR3: CASSQLAGSSYNEQFF. The CDR3 DNA is TGTGCCAGCAGCCAACTAGCGGGGAGCTCCTACAATGAGCAGTTCTTC.

The J gene is TRBJ2-1, the V gene TRBV7-6, with 10 positions matching TRBD1. V was pared by 1 base and J by 8 bases, with 8 bases of the junction left unmatched. This CDR3 has 16 residues. CDR1 and CDR2 from the germline V gene are SGHVS and FNYEAQ. CDR3 DNA: TGTGCCAGCAGCTTAGGACGGGGACAGGGGAGGGATGAGCAGTTCTTC. Translated, it gives CASSLGRGQGRDEQFF.

V is TRBV5-6 and J is TRBJ1-1, with D possibly matching TRBD1 (5 bases). Trimming took off 5 bases at V and 3 bases at J, with 14 bases between the two ends. CDR1 is SGHDT, CDR2 YYEEEE, per germline. The CDR3 runs to 14 residues. The CDR3 here is CASRSRGDYTEAFF. In DNA, the CDR3 is TGTGCCAGCAGATCACGGGGGGACTACACTGAAGCTTTCTTT.

This chain uses TRBV30 with TRBJ1-4, with D possibly matching TRBD1 (5 bases). In germline, CDR1 is GTSNPN, CDR2 SVGIG (reference sequence). V was pared by 0 bases and J by 16 bases, with 12 bases between. The CDR3 covers 11 residues. The CDR3 nucleotides read TGTGCCTGGAGTGTAGGGGCAGTCTCGTTTTTT. Translated: CAWSVGAVSFF.